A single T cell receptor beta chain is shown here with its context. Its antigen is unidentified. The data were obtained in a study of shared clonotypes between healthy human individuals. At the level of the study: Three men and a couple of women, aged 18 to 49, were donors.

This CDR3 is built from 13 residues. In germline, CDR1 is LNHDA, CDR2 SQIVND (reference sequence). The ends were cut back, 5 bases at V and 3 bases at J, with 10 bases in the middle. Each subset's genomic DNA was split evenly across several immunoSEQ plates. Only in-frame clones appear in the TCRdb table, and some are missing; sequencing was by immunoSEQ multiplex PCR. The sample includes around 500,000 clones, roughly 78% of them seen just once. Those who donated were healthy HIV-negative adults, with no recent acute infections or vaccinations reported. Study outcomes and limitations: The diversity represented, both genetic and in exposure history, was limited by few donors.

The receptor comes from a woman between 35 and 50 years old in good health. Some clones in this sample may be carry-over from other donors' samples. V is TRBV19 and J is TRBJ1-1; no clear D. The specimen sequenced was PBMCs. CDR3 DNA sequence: TGTGCCAGTAGTCCCCGTCGTGACACTGAAGCTTTCTTT. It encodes CASSPRRDTEAFF.